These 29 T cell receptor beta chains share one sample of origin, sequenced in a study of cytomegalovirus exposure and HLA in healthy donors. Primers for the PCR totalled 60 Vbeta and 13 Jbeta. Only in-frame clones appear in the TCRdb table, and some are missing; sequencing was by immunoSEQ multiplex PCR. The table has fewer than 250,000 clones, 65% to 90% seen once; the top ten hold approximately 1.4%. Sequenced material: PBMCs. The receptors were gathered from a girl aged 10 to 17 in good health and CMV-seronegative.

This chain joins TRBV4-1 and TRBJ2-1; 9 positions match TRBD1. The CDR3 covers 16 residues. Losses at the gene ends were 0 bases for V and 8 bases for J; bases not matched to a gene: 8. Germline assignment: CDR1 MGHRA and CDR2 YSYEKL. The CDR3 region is CASSQDRTGGFDEQFF. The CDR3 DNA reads TGCGCCAGCAGCCAAGATCGCACAGGGGGCTTCGATGAGCAGTTCTTC.

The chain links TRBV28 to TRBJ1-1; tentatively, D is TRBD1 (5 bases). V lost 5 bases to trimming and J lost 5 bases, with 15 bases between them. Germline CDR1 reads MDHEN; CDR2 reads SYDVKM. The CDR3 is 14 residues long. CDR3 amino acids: CASSPPERGTEAFF. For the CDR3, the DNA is TGTGCCAGCAGTCCACCCGAAAGGGGAACTGAAGCTTTCTTT.

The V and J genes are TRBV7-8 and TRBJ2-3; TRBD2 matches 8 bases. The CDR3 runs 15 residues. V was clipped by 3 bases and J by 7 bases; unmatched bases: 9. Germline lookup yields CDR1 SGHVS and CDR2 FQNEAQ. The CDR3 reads CASSFGAGGTYTQYF. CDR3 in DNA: TGTGCCAGCAGCTTTGGCGCGGGGGGTACGTATACGCAGTATTTT.

For the CDR3, the DNA is TGCAGCGCTCGCTCTGGGGCCAACGTCCTGACTTTC. Its protein is CSARSGANVLTF. The chain has TRBV29-1 and TRBJ2-6, with D uncertain. The V and J ends lost 7 bases and 0 bases respectively, with 4 bases between them. The V gene's germline CDR1 is SQVTM and CDR2 ANQGSEA. The CDR3 is 12 residues long.

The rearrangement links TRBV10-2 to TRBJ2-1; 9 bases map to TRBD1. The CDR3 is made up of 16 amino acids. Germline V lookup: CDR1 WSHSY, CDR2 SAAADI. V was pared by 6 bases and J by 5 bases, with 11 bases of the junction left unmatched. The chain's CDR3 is CASRYPGTGLNNEQFF. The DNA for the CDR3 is TGCGCCAGCAGGTACCCCGGGACAGGGTTAAACAATGAGCAGTTCTTC.

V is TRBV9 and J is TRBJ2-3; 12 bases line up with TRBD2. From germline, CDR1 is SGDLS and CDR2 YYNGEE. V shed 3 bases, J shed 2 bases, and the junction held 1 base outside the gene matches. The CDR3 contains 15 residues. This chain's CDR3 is CASSASGGDTDTQYF. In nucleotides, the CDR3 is TGTGCCAGCAGCGCTAGCGGGGGGGACACAGATACGCAGTATTTT.

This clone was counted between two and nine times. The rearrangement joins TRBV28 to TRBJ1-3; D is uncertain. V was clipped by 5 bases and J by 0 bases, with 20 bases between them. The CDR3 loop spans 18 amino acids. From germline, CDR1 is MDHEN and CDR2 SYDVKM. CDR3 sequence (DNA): TGTGCCAGCAGTCCGGGGTCGATTTTTCGAGGCTCTGGAAACACCATATATTTT. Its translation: CASSPGSIFRGSGNTIYF.

CDR3 protein: CASSLELKSGSGGYTF. DNA of the CDR3: TGTGCCAGCAGCTTAGAACTAAAGAGTGGATCTGGTGGCTACACCTTC. This chain links TRBV7-9 with TRBJ1-2, with D unresolved. Between the trimmed V and J ends, which lost 1 base and 7 bases, there was a span of 19 bases. CDR3 length equals 16 residues. CDR1 is SEHNR, CDR2 FQNEAQ, per germline (reference sequence).

CDR3 loop: CASSFSGSNEQYF. CDR3 coding DNA: TGTGCCAGCAGCTTTAGCGGGAGCAACGAGCAGTACTTC. The V and J genes are TRBV5-4 and TRBJ2-7; 9 positions match TRBD2. Germline lookup yields CDR1 SGHNT and CDR2 YYREEE (reference sequence). The V and J ends lost 2 bases and 5 bases, in that order; junction bases with no gene match: 2. The CDR3 spans 13 residues. The full variable domain, its missing parts supplied by reference TRBV5-4 and TRBJ2-7, is ETGVTQSPTHLIKTRGQQVTLRCSSQSGHNTVSWYQQALGQGPQFIFQYYREEENGRGNFPPRFSGLQFPNYSSELNVNALELDDSALYLCASSFSGSNEQYFGPGTRLTVT.

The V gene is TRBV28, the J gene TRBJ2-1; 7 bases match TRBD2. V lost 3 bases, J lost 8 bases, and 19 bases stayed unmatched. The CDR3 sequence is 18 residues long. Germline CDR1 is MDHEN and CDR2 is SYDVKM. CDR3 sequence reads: CASSFKRKYRGVVHEQFF. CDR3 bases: TGTGCCAGCAGTTTCAAACGGAAATATCGGGGGGTGGTCCATGAGCAGTTCTTC.

The CDR3 coding sequence is TGTGCCAGCAGCGGAACCCACGGGGGGGCCACTGAAGCTTTCTTT. As protein: CASSGTHGGATEAFF. V gene TRBV7-9 combines with J gene TRBJ1-1; D might be TRBD1 (6 bases). V was clipped by 5 bases and J by 4 bases, with 17 bases between them. The CDR3 has 15 amino acids. Germline V gives CDR1 SEHNR, CDR2 FQNEAQ (reference sequence).

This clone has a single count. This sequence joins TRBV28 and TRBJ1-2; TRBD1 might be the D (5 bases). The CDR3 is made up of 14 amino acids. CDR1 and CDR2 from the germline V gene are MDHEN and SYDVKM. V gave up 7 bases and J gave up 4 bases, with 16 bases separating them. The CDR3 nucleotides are TGTGCCAGCATTGGGGAGGGGCGCGGCTATGGCTACACCTTC. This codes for CASIGEGRGYGYTF.

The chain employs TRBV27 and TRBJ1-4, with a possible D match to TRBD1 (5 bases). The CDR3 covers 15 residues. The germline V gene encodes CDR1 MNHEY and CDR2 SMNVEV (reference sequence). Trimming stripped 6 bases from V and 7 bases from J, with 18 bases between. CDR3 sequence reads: CASRTLTSQGEKLFF. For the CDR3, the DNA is TGTGCCAGCAGGACTTTGACGAGTCAGGGTGAAAAACTGTTTTTT.

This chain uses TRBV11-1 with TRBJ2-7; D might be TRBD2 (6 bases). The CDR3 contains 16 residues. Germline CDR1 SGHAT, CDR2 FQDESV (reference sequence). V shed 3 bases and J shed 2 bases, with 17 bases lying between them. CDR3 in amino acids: CASSFSSYAGTYEQYF. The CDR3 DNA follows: TGTGCCAGCAGCTTCTCCTCCTACGCGGGGACCTACGAGCAGTACTTC.

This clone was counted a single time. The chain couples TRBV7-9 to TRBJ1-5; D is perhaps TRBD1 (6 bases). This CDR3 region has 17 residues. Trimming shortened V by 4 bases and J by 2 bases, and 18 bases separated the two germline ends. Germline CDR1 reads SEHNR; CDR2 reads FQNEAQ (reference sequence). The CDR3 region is CASSSITGKGRNQPQHF. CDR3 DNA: TGTGCCAGCAGCTCAATAACAGGGAAGGGTCGCAATCAGCCCCAGCATTTT.

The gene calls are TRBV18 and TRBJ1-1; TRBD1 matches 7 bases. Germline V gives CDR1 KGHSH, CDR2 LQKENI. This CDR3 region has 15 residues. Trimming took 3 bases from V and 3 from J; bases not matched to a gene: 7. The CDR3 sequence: CASSPGQIRDTEAFF. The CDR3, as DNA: TGTGCCAGCTCACCGGGACAGATTCGGGACACTGAAGCTTTCTTT. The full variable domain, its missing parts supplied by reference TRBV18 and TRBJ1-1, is NAGVMQNPRHLVRRRGQEARLRCSPMKGHSHVYWYRQLPEEGLKFMVYLQKENIIDESGMPKERFSAEFPKEGPSILRIQQVVRGDSAAYFCASSPGQIRDTEAFFGQGTRLTVV.

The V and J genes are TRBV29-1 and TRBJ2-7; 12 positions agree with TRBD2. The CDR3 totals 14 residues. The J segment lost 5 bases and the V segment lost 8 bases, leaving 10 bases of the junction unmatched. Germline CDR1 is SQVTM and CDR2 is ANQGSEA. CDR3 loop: CSYVKGLAGNEQYF. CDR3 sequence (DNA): TGCAGCTACGTAAAGGGACTAGCGGGTAACGAGCAGTACTTC.

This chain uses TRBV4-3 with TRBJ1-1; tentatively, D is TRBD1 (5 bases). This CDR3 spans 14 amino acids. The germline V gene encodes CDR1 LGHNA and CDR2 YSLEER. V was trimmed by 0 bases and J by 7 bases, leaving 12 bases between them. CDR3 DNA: TGCGCCAGCAGCCAAGAGCCTTGGAGGGGTGAAGCTTTCTTT. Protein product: CASSQEPWRGEAFF.

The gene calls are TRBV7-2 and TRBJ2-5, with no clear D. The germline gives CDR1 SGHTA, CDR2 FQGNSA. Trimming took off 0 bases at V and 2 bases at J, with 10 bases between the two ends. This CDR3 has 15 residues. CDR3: CASSLALTHQETQYF. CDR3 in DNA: TGTGCCAGCAGCTTAGCTCTGACTCATCAAGAGACCCAGTACTTC.

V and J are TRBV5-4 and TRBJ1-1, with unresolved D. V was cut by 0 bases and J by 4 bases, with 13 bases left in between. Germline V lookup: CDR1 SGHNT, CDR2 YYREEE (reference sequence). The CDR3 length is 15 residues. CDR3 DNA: TGTGCCAGCAGCTTGGAGGGAGGGCCGAGCACTGAAGCTTTCTTT. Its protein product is CASSLEGGPSTEAFF.

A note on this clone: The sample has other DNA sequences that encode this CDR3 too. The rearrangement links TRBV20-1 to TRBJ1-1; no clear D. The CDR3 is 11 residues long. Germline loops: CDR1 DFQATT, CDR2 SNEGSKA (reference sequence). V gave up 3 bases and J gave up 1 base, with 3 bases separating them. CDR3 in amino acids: CSASQNTEAFF. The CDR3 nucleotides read TGCAGTGCTAGTCAGAACACTGAAGCTTTCTTT.

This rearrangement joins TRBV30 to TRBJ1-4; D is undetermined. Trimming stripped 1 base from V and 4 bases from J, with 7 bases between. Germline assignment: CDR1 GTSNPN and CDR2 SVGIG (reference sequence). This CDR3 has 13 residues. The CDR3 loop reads CAWSEQINEKLFF. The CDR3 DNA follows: TGTGCCTGGAGTGAACAGATTAATGAAAAACTGTTTTTT.

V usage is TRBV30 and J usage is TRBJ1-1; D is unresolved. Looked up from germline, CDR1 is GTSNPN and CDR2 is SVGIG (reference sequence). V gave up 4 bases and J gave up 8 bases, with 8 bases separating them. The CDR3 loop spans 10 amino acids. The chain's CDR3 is CAWTPTEAFF. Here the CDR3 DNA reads TGTGCCTGGACTCCGACAGAAGCTTTCTTT.

The CDR3 loop is CASSFRTQETQYF. CDR3 in DNA: TGTGCCAGCAGCTTCCGGACACAAGAGACCCAGTACTTC. The V and J genes are TRBV13 and TRBJ2-5; perhaps TRBD1 as D (5 bases). V lost 3 bases, J lost 2 bases, and 7 bases lay in between. CDR1 and CDR2 (germline): PRHDT, FYEKMQ (reference sequence). The CDR3 totals 13 residues.

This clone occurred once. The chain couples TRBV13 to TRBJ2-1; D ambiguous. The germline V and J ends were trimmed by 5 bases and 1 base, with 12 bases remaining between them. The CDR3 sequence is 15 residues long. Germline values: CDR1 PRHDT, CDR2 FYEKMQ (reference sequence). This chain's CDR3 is CASSDSVGSYNEQFF. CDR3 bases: TGTGCCAGCAGCGATTCTGTCGGTTCCTACAATGAGCAGTTCTTC.

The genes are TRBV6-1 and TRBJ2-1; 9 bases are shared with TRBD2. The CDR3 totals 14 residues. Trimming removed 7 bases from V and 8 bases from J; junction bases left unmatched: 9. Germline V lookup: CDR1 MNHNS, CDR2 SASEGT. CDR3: CASTGGSGGDEQFF. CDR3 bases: TGTGCCAGCACAGGGGGTAGCGGGGGCGATGAGCAGTTCTTC.

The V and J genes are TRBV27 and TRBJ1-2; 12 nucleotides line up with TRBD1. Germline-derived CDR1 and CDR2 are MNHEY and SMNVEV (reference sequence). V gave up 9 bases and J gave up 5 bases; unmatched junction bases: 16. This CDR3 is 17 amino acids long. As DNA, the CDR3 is TGTGCCAGTCCCGGGACAGGGGGCGGCGCCGCGGTTTATGGCTACACCTTC. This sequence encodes CASPGTGGGAAVYGYTF.

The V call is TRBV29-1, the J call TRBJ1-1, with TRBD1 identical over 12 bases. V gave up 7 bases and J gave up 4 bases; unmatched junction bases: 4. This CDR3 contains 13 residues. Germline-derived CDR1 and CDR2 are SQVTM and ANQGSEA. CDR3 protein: CSDLGQGATEAFF. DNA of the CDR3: TGCAGCGATCTGGGACAGGGGGCCACTGAAGCTTTCTTT.

DNA for the CDR3: TGTGCCAGCAGCGTCGCCGGGACAGGCGGGACTAGCGGGCCGCGGGAGCAGTTCTTC. Translation: CASSVAGTGGTSGPREQFF. The chain has TRBV9 and TRBJ2-1; 12 bases map to TRBD2. Looked up from germline, CDR1 is SGDLS and CDR2 is YYNGEE. V lost 2 bases and J lost 10; bases outside the gene matches: 19. The CDR3 sequence is 19 residues long.